Following are 7 T cell receptor beta chains from one sample sequenced in a study of cytomegalovirus exposure and HLA in healthy donors. TCRdb keeps only in-frame clones here, not all; method: immunoSEQ multiplex PCR. The data show 100,000 to 150,000 clones, approximately 89% seen once. The sequenced sample was PBMCs. Receptors were obtained from a woman aged 18-29 years in good health and CMV-seronegative.

The V gene is TRBV28, the J gene TRBJ1-2; the D gene is possibly TRBD1 (5 bases). V was trimmed by 7 bases and J by 4 bases, leaving 10 bases between them. Germline values: CDR1 MDHEN, CDR2 SYDVKM. This CDR3 region has 12 residues. CDR3 protein: CASTGLIYGYTF. As DNA, the CDR3 is TGTGCCAGCACAGGGTTGATCTATGGCTACACCTTC.

There are a few counts of this clone. The CDR3 sequence: CASRSGTANTEAFF. The CDR3 DNA follows: TGTGCCAGCAGATCGGGGACAGCGAACACTGAAGCTTTCTTT. The chain recombines TRBV4-2 with TRBJ1-1; the match to TRBD1 covers 7 bases. The germline V gene encodes CDR1 LGHNA and CDR2 YNFKEQ. The CDR3 covers 14 residues. Germline trimming cut 6 bases from V and 1 base from J; bases unmatched to any gene: 5.

The chain employs TRBV27 and TRBJ1-6, with TRBD1 matching over 7 bases. The V segment lost 8 bases and the J segment 8 bases; nucleotides outside the gene matches: 6. Germline V CDR1 and CDR2: MNHEY, SMNVEV (reference sequence). The CDR3 has 13 residues. DNA of the CDR3: TGTGCCAGCCTGGGTACAGGGGATTCACCCCTCCACTTT. Protein product: CASLGTGDSPLHF.

The rearrangement uses TRBV11-3 and TRBJ2-3; a weak D match, TRBD1 (6 bases). The ends were cut back, 3 bases at V and 3 bases at J, with 10 bases in the middle. The V gene's germline CDR1 is SGHNT and CDR2 YENEEA. The CDR3 has 14 residues. In DNA form, the CDR3 reads TGTGCCAGCAGCTTCAGGGGAAGGACAGATACGCAGTATTTT. This encodes CASSFRGRTDTQYF.

CDR3 sequence reads: CAIGGQGASGANVLTF. CDR3 nucleotide sequence: TGTGCCATCGGGGGACAGGGGGCATCTGGGGCCAACGTCCTGACTTTC. The chain carries TRBV10-3 and TRBJ2-6; TRBD1 matches at 12 bases. CDR1 ENHRY and CDR2 SYGVKD come from the germline V gene. CDR3 size: 16 residues. The junction had 3 bases not matched to a gene; V was cut back by 8 bases and J by 1 base.

The chain recombines TRBV7-2 with TRBJ2-5, with D possibly TRBD2 on 5 matching bases. The V and J ends lost 3 bases and 5 bases respectively, with 16 bases between them. The CDR3 totals 15 residues. Looked up from germline, CDR1 is SGHTA and CDR2 is FQGNSA. CDR3 residues: CASSFSSEEVETQYF. CDR3 DNA: TGTGCCAGCAGCTTCTCGTCCGAGGAGGTTGAGACCCAGTACTTC.

This sequence joins TRBV2 and TRBJ1-6; D perhaps matches TRBD1 (5 bases). CDR1 SNHLY and CDR2 FYNNEI come from the germline V gene. The CDR3 length is 14 residues. V was trimmed by 5 bases and J by 10 bases, leaving 15 bases between them. CDR3 sequence: CASSSAGRESPLHF. The CDR3 DNA sequence: TGTGCCAGCAGTTCCGCAGGGCGGGAGTCACCCCTCCACTTT.